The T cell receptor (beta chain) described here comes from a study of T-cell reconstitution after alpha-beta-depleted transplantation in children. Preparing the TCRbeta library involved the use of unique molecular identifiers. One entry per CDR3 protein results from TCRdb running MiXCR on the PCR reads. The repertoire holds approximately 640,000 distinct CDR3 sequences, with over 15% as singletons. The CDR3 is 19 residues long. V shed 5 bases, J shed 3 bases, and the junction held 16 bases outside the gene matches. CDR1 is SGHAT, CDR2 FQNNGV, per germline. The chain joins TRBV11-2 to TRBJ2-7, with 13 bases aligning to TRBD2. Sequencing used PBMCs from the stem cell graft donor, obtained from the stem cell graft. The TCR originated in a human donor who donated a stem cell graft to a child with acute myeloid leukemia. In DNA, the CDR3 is TGTGCCAGCAGCCCGAGCGCGAGGACTAGCGGGGGCTTCCTCTACGAGCAGTACTTC. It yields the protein CASSPSARTSGGFLYEQYF.